The source of this TCR beta chain is a study of blood T cell repertoires in COVID-19. Study overall: From T cells, B-cell-depleted T cells, or PBMCs came the material, which was cDNA or gDNA.

This table comes from immunoSEQ multiplex PCR, and its TCRdb copy is limited to in-frame clones, with some not included. Found here are 360,000 or so clones, just under 90% of them singletons; the top ten hold about 1.7%. Trimming removed 7 bases from V and 0 bases from J, with 19 bases in between. Germline V gene sequence: CDR1 MDHEN, CDR2 SYDVKM. The length of the CDR3 is 16 residues. Participants were aged roughly 18 to 90 years, lived in under 25 US areas, and enrolled virtually. Assignment of participants to cohorts was predicated upon participant-reported clinical history. Recovered status applied to Cohort 3 donors who had two consecutive negative PCRs. It also applied to those with clearance or with symptom resolution.

The sample comprised PBMCs or T cells enriched from blood (not recorded which). The V gene is TRBV28, the J gene TRBJ2-7; a possible D gene is TRBD1 (5 bases). The source is a woman in her 30s who had recovered from COVID-19. This CDR3 reads CASNSPQGMSSYEQYF. Written as DNA, the CDR3 is TGTGCCAGCAACTCACCGCAGGGAATGAGCTCCTACGAGCAGTACTTC.